This T cell receptor beta chain is drawn from a study of blood T cell repertoires in COVID-19. Whole-study context: PBMCs, B-cell-depleted T cells, or T cells were the source of the cDNA or gDNA that made up the material.

The data were produced by immunoSEQ multiplex PCR, yet TCRdb's version contains in-frame clones alone and is incomplete. The sample shows 150,000 to 200,000 clones, roughly 87% of them seen only once. The age range of participants was about 18 to 90 years, with residence in more than 20 US areas. The V gene end was trimmed by 3 bases and the J gene end by 2 bases; junction bases not matched to a gene: 6. Germline lookup yields CDR1 KGHSH and CDR2 LQKENI. The CDR3 has 15 amino acids. Sequencing input: PBMCs or T cells enriched from blood (not recorded which). The TCR comes from a woman between 40 and 55 years old with acute COVID-19. This chain connects TRBV18 to TRBJ2-5; 7 nucleotides agree with TRBD1. The CDR3 DNA reads TGTGCCAGCTCACCTGGACAGGTTCGGCAAGAGACCCAGTACTTC. Amino acid sequence: CASSPGQVRQETQYF.